This T cell receptor (beta chain) was recovered during a study of blood T cell repertoires in COVID-19. Study context: Sources were T cells, B-cell-depleted T cells, or PBMCs; the material itself was cDNA or gDNA.

In the original workflow: Estimated nucleated cell counts came from reference gene primer amplification. Only in-frame clones appear in the TCRdb table, and some are missing; sequencing was by immunoSEQ multiplex PCR. For V, J and clone size, that table is used; D and trimming come from the DNA. The sample contains 200,000 to 250,000 clones, 85% to 90% of which appear only once. Cohort placement rested on clinical history that participants reported themselves. Participants in the exposed group had met a COVID-19 case in the 2 weeks before joining the study. This CDR3 spans 13 amino acids. Per germline, CDR1 SGHTS and CDR2 YDEGEE. V was clipped by 2 bases and J by 6 bases, with 11 bases between them.

This chain connects TRBV5-8 to TRBJ1-1; no clear D gene. The sequencing input was PBMCs or T cells enriched from blood (not recorded which). The clonotype comes from a man aged 25 to 40 who had been exposed to COVID-19. CDR3 DNA: TGTGCCAGCAGCTTTCTATTTGAGGCTGAAGCTTTCTTT. Translation: CASSFLFEAEAFF.